The entry that follows covers one TCR beta chain sequence. Its antigen specificity is not known. No base-level quality is on record; no much larger clone is a single base apart. The data originate from a study of T-cell memory formation after mild COVID-19 (dated by TCRdb to the early 2020s). Concerning the study at large: Most TCR sequence clusters were specific to one of the two donors. The cohort was made up of two young adult volunteers, one female and one male, who were previously healthy. In a couple of donors, T-cell clones that expanded and contracted after mild COVID-19 were followed by sequencing TCRalpha and TCRbeta repertoires longitudinally.

Study-wide findings and limitations: The study included only a couple of mild cases, and larger cohorts that include severe cases with pre-infection samples were judged to be necessary. Clones contracting from day 15 to 85 had balanced CD4/CD8 phenotypes, while a second wave expanding from day 15 to 37 was biased towards CD4+. Contracting CD4+ clones were found mainly in CM and EM memory subsets, while CD8+ clones were enriched in EMRA. SARS-CoV-2 specificity was not confirmed for the second-wave clones peaking on day 37. Some responding clones were detected in pre-infection memory, suggesting pre-existing cross-reactive memory T cells joined the SARS-CoV-2 response.

The sequencer listed for this sample is Illumina NovaSeq 6000. cDNA libraries for TCRalpha and TCRbeta were prepared by 5'RACE using constant-segment primers, with sample barcodes and unique molecular identifiers added. RNA was extracted from every sample with Trizol reagent. Amplification of the libraries took two PCR steps, and the second step added a second sample barcode plus Illumina TruSeq adapters. Sequencing of libraries was performed on an Illumina NovaSeq with 2 x 150 bp paired-end reads. The published analysis was carried out like this. Demultiplexing of reads and collapsing into UMI-guided consensus sequences were performed with migec v1.2.7. With mixcr v2.1.11, UMI consensuses were aligned to TRA and TRB V and J templates and assembled into clonotypes. A clonotype was counted as expanded or contracted only when both edgeR and NoisET called the clonotype significant, with the noise models trained on biological replicates. For edgeR calls, a false discovery rate-adjusted p below 0.01 and a log2 fold-change threshold of 1 were applied. PCA with hierarchical clustering of max-normalized trajectories of the 1000 most abundant clonotypes was used as exploratory dynamics analysis. Separately sequenced CD4+ and CD8+ repertoires were used to assign the CD4 or CD8 phenotype of responding clones. The public reads were quality trimmed at Q25 with fastp and then assembled into clones with MiXCR by TCRdb, keeping productive beta chains. Rows merge per CDR3 protein into single entries with the most common DNA and genes. TCRdb, not the authors, supplied the V and J calls. Present in this sample are about 82,000 distinct CDR3 sequences, around 13% of which were seen just once. The ten largest account for 41% of the sample.

Ficoll-Paque density gradient centrifugation was used to isolate PBMCs. This receptor was taken from a man aged 18-30 years who had mild COVID-19 (a few samples of this study predate the infection). The sample titles of this study are shuffled in the database, so cell type and time point are left out; the donor was told from shared clones. Sequenced sample: PBMCs or a T cell subset sorted from them (not recorded which).

The DNA sequence is as follows: TGTGCCAGCAGCCGCACGGCCTTTACGGAAAGCTCCTACGAGCAGTACGTC. This is translated as CASSRTAFTESSYEQYV. The chain couples TRBV21-1 to TRBJ2-7. TRBV21-1 constitutes a pseudogene. From cysteine to valine, the CDR3 is 17 amino acids long. Kept here is only the CDR3 DNA, which spans 51 bases and is read in frame from base 1.